This TCR beta chain was observed in a study of blood T cell repertoires in COVID-19. Some clones are missing from TCRdb's copy, which holds only in-frame ones; the method was immunoSEQ multiplex PCR. The data show 330,000 or so clones, 75% to 90% seen once. The CDR3 contains 13 residues. V was pared by 2 bases and J by 5 bases, with 12 bases between. Germline V gene data show CDR1 as SQVTM and CDR2 as ANQGSEA. This clonotype was sampled from a man aged 25-45 years who had recovered from COVID-19. The sequenced material came from PBMCs or T cells enriched from blood (not recorded which). The chain has TRBV29-1 and TRBJ1-1, with D unresolved. The CDR3 DNA follows: TGCAGCGTTGAAAAGGGCGGGTGGACTGAAGCTTTCTTT. It is translated as CSVEKGGWTEAFF.